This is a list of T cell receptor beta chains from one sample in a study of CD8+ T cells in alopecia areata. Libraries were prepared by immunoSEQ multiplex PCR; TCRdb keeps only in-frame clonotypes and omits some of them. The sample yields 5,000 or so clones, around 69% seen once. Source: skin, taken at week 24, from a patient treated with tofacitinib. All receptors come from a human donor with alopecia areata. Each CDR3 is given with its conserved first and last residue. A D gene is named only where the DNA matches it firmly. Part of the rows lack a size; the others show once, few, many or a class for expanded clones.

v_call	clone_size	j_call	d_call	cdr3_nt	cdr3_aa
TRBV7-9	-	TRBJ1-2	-	TGTGCCAGCAACTTGCCAGAAGCTAACTATGGCTACACCTTC	CASNLPEANYGYTF
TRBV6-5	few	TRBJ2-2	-	TGTGCCATCAGCGCCCCAGTGAACACCGGGGAGCTGTTTTTT	CAISAPVNTGELFF
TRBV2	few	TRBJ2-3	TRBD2	TGTGCCAGCAGTGAACTTAGCGGGTACGGACATAGCACAGATACGCAGTATTTT	CASSELSGYGHSTDTQYF
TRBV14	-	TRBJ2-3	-	TGTGTCAGCAGCCCGACAGGAGGCCTTAGCACAGATACGCAGTATTTT	CVSSPTGGLSTDTQYF
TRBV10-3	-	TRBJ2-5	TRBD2	TGTGCCACCACCCTCGGGGTGGGGGGGACGGAGACCCAGTACTTC	CATTLGVGGTETQYF
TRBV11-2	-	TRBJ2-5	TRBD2	TGTGCCAGCGGGCCGGGGGGGCCGGACCAAGAGACCCAGTACTTC	CASGPGGPDQETQYF
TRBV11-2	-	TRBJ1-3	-	TGTGCCAGCAGCTCCATCCGCTCTGGAAACACCATATATTTT	CASSSIRSGNTIYF
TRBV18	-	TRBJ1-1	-	TGTGCCAGCTCACCACGGGCGACGGAGAACACTGAAGCTTTCTTT	CASSPRATENTEAFF
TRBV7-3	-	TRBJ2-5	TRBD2	TGTGCCAGCAGCTTAATGGGCGGGGGGTCGGAGACCCAGTACTTC	CASSLMGGGSETQYF
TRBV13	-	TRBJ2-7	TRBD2	TGTGCCAGCAGCGTGACTCGGCGGGGGGGCGTTTACGAGCAGTACTTC	CASSVTRRGGVYEQYF
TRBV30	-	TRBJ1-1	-	TGTGCCTGCACCAGGAACACTGAAGCTTTCTTT	CACTRNTEAFF
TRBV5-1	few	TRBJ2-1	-	TGCGCCAGCAGCTCTAACTACAATGAGCAGTTCTTC	CASSSNYNEQFF
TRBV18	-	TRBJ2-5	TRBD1	TGTGCCAGCTCAGTGCGACAGGGGGCCGGGGAGACCCAGTACTTC	CASSVRQGAGETQYF
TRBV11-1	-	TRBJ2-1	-	TGTGCCAGCAGCCGACTAGTAGGCAATGAGCAGTTCTTC	CASSRLVGNEQFF
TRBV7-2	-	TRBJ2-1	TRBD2	TGTGCCAGCAGCCCGTGGACTAGCGGGGTGAGTGAGCAGTTCTTC	CASSPWTSGVSEQFF
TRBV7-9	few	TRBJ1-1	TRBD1	TGTGCCAGCAGCTTCGGACAGGGAACGAACACTGAAGCTTTCTTT	CASSFGQGTNTEAFF
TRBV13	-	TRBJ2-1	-	TGTGCCAGCAGCTTAGGGGACAAGGGGTTTTACAATGAGCAGTTCTTC	CASSLGDKGFYNEQFF
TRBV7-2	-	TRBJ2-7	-	TGTGCCAGCAGCTTAGCCTGGGGGGATTGGCACGAGCAGTACTTC	CASSLAWGDWHEQYF
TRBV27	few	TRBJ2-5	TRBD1	TGTGCCAGCAGTAAGGGACAGGGGCCCCGGACCCAGTACTTC	CASSKGQGPRTQYF
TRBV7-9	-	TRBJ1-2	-	TGTGCCAGCACCACAGAACCAGGCCTAAACTATGGCTACACCTTC	CASTTEPGLNYGYTF
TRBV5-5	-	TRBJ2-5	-	TGTGCCAGCACCCGGCATGGGGAAGAGACCCAGTACTTC	CASTRHGEETQYF
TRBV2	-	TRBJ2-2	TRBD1	TGTGCCAGTAACCGAGGACAGGGGGCGACCGGGGAGCTGTTTTTT	CASNRGQGATGELFF
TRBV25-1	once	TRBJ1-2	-	TGTGCCAGCAGTGGGGCGGGGGGACAAAAGGCAGATGGCTACACCTTC	CASSGAGGQKADGYTF
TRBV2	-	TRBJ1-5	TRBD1	TGTGCCAGCAGTTCTCGGACAGGGAGGGAACAGCCCCAGCATTTT	CASSSRTGREQPQHF
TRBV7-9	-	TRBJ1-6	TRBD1	TGTGCCAGCAGCTTAGCGCTTCGGGACAGTAATTCACCCCTCCACTTT	CASSLALRDSNSPLHF
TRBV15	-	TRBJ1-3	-	TGTGCCACCAGCAGATATGCGGTCCCTGGAAACACCATATATTTT	CATSRYAVPGNTIYF
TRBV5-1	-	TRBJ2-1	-	TGCGCCAGCAGCTACCGGTCTGGTTCCGCAGCCAATGAGCAGTTCTTC	CASSYRSGSAANEQFF
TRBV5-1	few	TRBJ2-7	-	TGCGCCAGCAGCTCCCAGAGTTACGAGCAGTACTTC	CASSSQSYEQYF
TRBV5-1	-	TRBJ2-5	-	TGCGCCAGCAGCATCCAAGAGACCCAGTACTTC	CASSIQETQYF
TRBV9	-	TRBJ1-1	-	TGTGCCAGCAGCGCACACGGGGGCACGAACACTGAAGCTTTCTTT	CASSAHGGTNTEAFF
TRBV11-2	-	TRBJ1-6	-	TGTGCCAGCAGCCCTAGCTCCTATAATTCACCCCTCCACTTT	CASSPSSYNSPLHF
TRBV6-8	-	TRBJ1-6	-	TGTGCCAGCGGGCAGGGGCGCTCACCCCTCCACTTT	CASGQGRSPLHF
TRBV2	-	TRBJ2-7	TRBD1	TGTGCCAGCAGAGGACAGGCCTCCTACGAGCAGTACTTC	CASRGQASYEQYF
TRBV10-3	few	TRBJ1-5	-	TGTGCCATCAGTGATGGGAGCAATCAGCCCCAGCATTTT	CAISDGSNQPQHF
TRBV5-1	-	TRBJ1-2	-	TGCGCCAGCAGCCTGAACAGGGATCATGGCTACACCTTC	CASSLNRDHGYTF
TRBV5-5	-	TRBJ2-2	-	TGTGCCAGCAGCTTGAGGTTCAGTACCGGGGAGCTGTTTTTT	CASSLRFSTGELFF
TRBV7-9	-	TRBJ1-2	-	TGTGCCAGCAGCTTAGTCAGTAAGGACCAGTATGGCTACACCTTC	CASSLVSKDQYGYTF
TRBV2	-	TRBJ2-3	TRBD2	TGTGCCAGCCATGAGGGACTAGCGGGGGGGCAAGGTACGCAGTATTTT	CASHEGLAGGQGTQYF
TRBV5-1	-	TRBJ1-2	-	TGCGCCAGCAGCCAGGCGCCGACCTATGGCTACACCTTC	CASSQAPTYGYTF
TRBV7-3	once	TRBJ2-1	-	TGTGCCAGCAGCTTATCTCCTAGTCGCAATGAGCAGTTCTTC	CASSLSPSRNEQFF
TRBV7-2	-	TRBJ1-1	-	TGTGCCAGCAGCTTTGGAGGAAAGAACACTGAAGCTTTCTTT	CASSFGGKNTEAFF
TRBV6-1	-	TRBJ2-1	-	TGTGCCAGCAGTTTCAAGGATAGCTCCTACAATGAGCAGTTCTTC	CASSFKDSSYNEQFF
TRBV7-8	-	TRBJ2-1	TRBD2	TGTGCCAGCAGGGTCCGGCGGGGGGGGGTCAATGAGCAGTTCTTC	CASRVRRGGVNEQFF
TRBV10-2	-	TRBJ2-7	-	TGCGCCAGCAGTGTCGGGGGCTACGAGCAGTACTTC	CASSVGGYEQYF
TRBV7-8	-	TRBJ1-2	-	TGTGCCAGCAGCTTAAGGGATTATGGCTACACCTTC	CASSLRDYGYTF
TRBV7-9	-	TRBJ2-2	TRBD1	TGTGCCAGCAGCTCCCCTGGACAGGGGGCCGGGGAGCTGTTTTTT	CASSSPGQGAGELFF
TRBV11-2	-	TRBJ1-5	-	TGTGCCAGCAGCTTAGAGGGTCAGCCCCAGCATTTT	CASSLEGQPQHF
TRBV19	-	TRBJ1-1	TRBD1	TGTGCCAGTCGCCGGGACAGAACTGAAGCTTTCTTT	CASRRDRTEAFF
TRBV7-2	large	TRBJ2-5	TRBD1	TGTGCCAGCAGCGCAAGACCAAGGGGGCCCGAGACCCAGTACTTC	CASSARPRGPETQYF
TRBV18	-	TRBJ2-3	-	TGTGCCAGCTCCCCAGACGGGCCGTCCCCATATTTT	CASSPDGPSPYF
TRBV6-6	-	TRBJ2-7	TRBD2	TGTGCCAGCAGTTACTCTGGGACTAGGGGCGAGCAGTACTTC	CASSYSGTRGEQYF
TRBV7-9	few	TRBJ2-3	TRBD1	TGTGCCAGCAGCGACAGGGGCCCAGATACGCAGTATTTT	CASSDRGPDTQYF
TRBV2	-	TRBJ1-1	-	TGTGCCAGCAGTGGGGACACTTACACTGAAGCTTTCTTT	CASSGDTYTEAFF
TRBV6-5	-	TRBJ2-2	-	TGTGCCAGCAGTTACTCGGGGGGCTTGAACACCGGGGAGCTGTTTTTT	CASSYSGGLNTGELFF
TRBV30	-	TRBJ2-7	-	TGTGCCTGGAGTAGCCAGTTCTACGAGCAGTACTTC	CAWSSQFYEQYF
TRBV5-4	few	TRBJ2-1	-	TGTGCCAGCAGCGGGACAACAGGGGCGCCGGGGGGGGAGCAGTTCTTC	CASSGTTGAPGGEQFF
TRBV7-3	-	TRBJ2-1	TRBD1	TGTGCCAGCAGCTTGACAGGGCCGACCGTGCAGTTCTTC	CASSLTGPTVQFF
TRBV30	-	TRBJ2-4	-	TGTGCCTCCCGGACAGAAAACATTCAGTACTTC	CASRTENIQYF
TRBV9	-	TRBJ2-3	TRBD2	TGTGCCAGCAGCGACAGAACCCTAGCGGGGGGCACAGATACGCAGTATTTT	CASSDRTLAGGTDTQYF
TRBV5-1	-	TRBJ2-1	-	TGCGCCAGCAGCTTGGAGCGGGCCTTGAGCTCCTACAATGAGCAGTTCTTC	CASSLERALSSYNEQFF